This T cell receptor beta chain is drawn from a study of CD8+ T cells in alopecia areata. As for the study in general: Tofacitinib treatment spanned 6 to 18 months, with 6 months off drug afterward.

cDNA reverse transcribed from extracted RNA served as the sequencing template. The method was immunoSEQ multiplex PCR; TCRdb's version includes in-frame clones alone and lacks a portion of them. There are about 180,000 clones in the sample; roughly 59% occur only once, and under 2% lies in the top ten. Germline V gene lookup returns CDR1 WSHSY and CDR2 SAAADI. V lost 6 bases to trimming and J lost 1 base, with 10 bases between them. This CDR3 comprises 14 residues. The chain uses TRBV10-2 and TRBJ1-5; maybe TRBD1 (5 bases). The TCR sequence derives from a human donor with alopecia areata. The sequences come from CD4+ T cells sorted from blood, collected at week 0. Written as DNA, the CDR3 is TGCGCCAGCAGCGACAGTTCCAGCAATCAGCCCCAGCATTTT. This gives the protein CASSDSSSNQPQHF.